This entry concerns a single T cell receptor beta chain. The germline gives CDR1 MNHEY, CDR2 SVGAGI. The CDR3 extends over 13 amino acids. V lost 6 bases and J lost 6; bases outside the gene matches: 8. The data were taken from a study of blood T cell repertoires in COVID-19. Study information: Samples came from the United States, Italy and Spain, spanning acute and convalescent COVID-19. Sample material is recorded as cDNA or gDNA derived from T cells, B-cell-depleted T cells, or PBMCs.

As handled by the study authors: Reference gene primer amplification gave estimated nucleated cell counts. The table came from immunoSEQ multiplex PCR; TCRdb's copy has only in-frame clones and leaves some out. The DNA was the basis for D and trimming; V, J and clone size are from that table. Of around 220,000 clones listed, approximately 80% are singletons. The genes are TRBV6-5 and TRBJ2-7; 7 bases line up with TRBD1. This receptor was obtained from a woman of 80 years or more with acute or convalescent COVID-19. Material: peripheral blood. CDR3 sequence: CASRTGNTLEQYF. For the CDR3, the DNA is TGTGCCAGCAGGACAGGGAACACTCTCGAGCAGTACTTC.